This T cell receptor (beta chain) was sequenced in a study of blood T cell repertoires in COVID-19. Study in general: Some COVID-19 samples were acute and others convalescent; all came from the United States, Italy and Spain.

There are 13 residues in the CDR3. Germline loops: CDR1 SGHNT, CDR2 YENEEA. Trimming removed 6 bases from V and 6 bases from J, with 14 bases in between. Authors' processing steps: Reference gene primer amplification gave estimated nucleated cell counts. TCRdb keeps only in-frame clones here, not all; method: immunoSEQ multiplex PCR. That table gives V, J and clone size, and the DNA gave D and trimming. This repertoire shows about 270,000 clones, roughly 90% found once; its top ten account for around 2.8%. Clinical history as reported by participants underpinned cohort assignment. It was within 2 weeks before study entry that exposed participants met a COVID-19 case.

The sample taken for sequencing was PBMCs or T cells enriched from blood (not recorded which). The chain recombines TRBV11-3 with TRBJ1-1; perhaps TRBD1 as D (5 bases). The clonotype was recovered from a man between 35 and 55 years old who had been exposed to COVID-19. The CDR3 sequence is CASSMGGRAEAFF. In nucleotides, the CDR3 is TGTGCCAGCAGTATGGGGGGACGGGCTGAAGCTTTCTTT.